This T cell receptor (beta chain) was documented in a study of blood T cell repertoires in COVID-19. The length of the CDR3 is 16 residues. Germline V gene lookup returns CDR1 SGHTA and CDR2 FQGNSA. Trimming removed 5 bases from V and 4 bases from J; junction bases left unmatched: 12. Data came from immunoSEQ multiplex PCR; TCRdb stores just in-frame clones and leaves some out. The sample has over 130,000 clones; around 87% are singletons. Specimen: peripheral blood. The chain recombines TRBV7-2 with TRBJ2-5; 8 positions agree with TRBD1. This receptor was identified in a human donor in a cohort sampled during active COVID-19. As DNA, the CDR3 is TGTGCCAGCAGCCCACTGACAGGGGCGTTCGGAGAGACCCAGTACTTC. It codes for CASSPLTGAFGETQYF.